The TCR beta chain described here comes from a study of Graves' ophthalmopathy and Graves' hyperthyroidism. Study information: Before any treatment, peripheral blood was taken at the initial diagnosis. Broader study findings: Classification of ophthalmopathy versus stable hyperthyroidism by a 13-signature model yielded around 90% sensitivity and roughly 80% specificity. Detection in blood was also observed for most expanded thyroid clonotypes above 0.001 frequency.

V dropped 5 bases and J dropped 0 bases, with 14 bases sitting between them. The CDR3 contains 15 residues. Germline CDR1 is LNHDA and CDR2 is SQIVND (reference sequence). This clonotype was detected ten times or more. What it recognizes is unknown. The sequenced template was RNA, covering the TCR beta CDR3 region. Investigators did first-round RT-PCR with HTBI primers, then second-round multiplex PCR. Using its own MiXCR run on the multiplex PCR reads, TCRdb lists one record per CDR3 protein. This repertoire shows 400,000 or so distinct CDR3 sequences, over 15% found once; its top ten account for approximately 7%.

The sequencing sample was made of peripheral blood. This receptor was taken from a woman under 30 with stable Graves' hyperthyroidism. This chain uses TRBV19 with TRBJ2-7, with D possibly TRBD2 on 5 matching bases. CDR3 in amino acids: CASSSVSGSSYEQYF. As DNA, the CDR3 is TGTGCCAGTAGTTCGGTCAGTGGGAGCTCCTACGAGCAGTACTTC.